The source of this T cell receptor (beta chain) is a study of lymphopenia after photon versus proton radiotherapy. Overall study findings and caveats: Post-nadir TCR diversity decline inversely tracked overall survival among those who died. Photon-treated patients lost naive T cells and TCR diversity; proton-treated stayed stable.

Concerning this clone: Antigen unknown.

V dropped 5 bases and J dropped 2; count of bases not matched to a gene: 14. Germline CDR1 and CDR2: LGHNA and YSLEER. The CDR3 extends over 17 amino acids. Clones were read by immunoSEQ multiplex PCR, and TCRdb kept only the in-frame ones, dropping some. The sample has more than 70,000 clones, about 83% seen once. V gene TRBV4-3 combines with J gene TRBJ2-7; 8 bases agree with TRBD1. The starting material was peripheral blood, obtained from a patient treated with proton-based radiotherapy. The sequence was collected from a man in his 60s with pancreatic cancer. CDR3 in amino acids: CASSKGDTGGLPYEQYF. The DNA for the CDR3 is TGCGCCAGCAGCAAAGGGGATACAGGGGGATTACCCTACGAGCAGTACTTC.